Listed below are T cell receptor beta chains from one sample, sequenced in a study of T cell repertoires in cytomegalovirus infection. From the reads, TCRdb called clonotypes with MiXCR, one entry per CDR3 protein. Of around 300,000 distinct CDR3 sequences listed, 25% are singletons. Input material: PBMCs. These receptors were obtained from a human donor in good health (CMV status not recorded). Some clones in this sample may be carry-over from other donors' samples. CDR3s include the opening cysteine and the closing phenylalanine or tryptophan. The order of the fields is clone size, V gene, D gene, J gene, CDR3 protein, CDR3 DNA. A D gene is named only where the DNA matches it firmly. Some rows mark clone size as missing; the rest say once, few, many or name a class of expanded clone.

many	TRBV7-2	TRBD2	TRBJ2-7	CASSLTPPGTRTYEQYF	TGTGCCAGCAGCTTAACTCCCCCCGGGACTAGGACCTACGAGCAGTACTTC
few	TRBV28	.	TRBJ1-2	CASSFGRGIRYTF	TGTGCCAGCAGTTTTGGGAGGGGGATACGCTACACCTTC
.	TRBV11-2	TRBD1	TRBJ2-7	CASSRGTEAYEQYF	TGTGCCAGCAGCCGAGGGACAGAGGCCTACGAGCAGTACTTC
.	TRBV15	.	TRBJ2-7	CATSSRGIEQYF	TGTGCCACCAGCAGCAGGGGAATAGAGCAGTACTTC
.	TRBV25-1	TRBD2	TRBJ2-4	CASAPAGTAQYIQYF	TGTGCCAGCGCCCCAGCGGGGACCGCCCAGTACATTCAGTACTTC
.	TRBV25-1	.	TRBJ2-1	CASSGGGGQTYNEQFF	TGTGCCAGCAGTGGGGGAGGCGGGCAAACCTACAATGAGCAGTTCTTC
few	TRBV28	.	TRBJ2-7	CASSPGTPILEQYF	TGTGCCAGCAGTCCCGGGACCCCGATTCTGGAGCAGTACTTC
few	TRBV12-3/TRBV12-4	TRBD2	TRBJ2-2	CASSLTAGGRSGELFF	TGTGCCAGCAGTTTGACAGCGGGGGGTAGGTCCGGGGAGCTGTTTTTT
many	TRBV7-2	TRBD1	TRBJ1-2	CASSGQGPNYGYTF	TGTGCCAGCAGCGGACAGGGCCCAAACTATGGCTACACCTTC
.	TRBV11-2	.	TRBJ2-3	CASSLDRAARGPRGTQYF	TGTGCCAGCAGCTTAGATCGGGCCGCCCGGGGCCCAAGGGGTACGCAGTATTTT
many	TRBV15	TRBD1	TRBJ2-7	CATGDSAYEQYF	TGTGCCACCGGGGACAGCGCCTACGAGCAGTACTTC
few	TRBV2	.	TRBJ1-5	CASDSRGGQPQHF	TGTGCCAGTGACTCCAGGGGCGGTCAGCCCCAGCATTTT
.	TRBV19	TRBD1	TRBJ1-4	CASSQGGTNEKLFF	TGTGCCAGTAGTCAGGGGGGAACTAATGAAAAACTGTTTTTT
.	TRBV7-2	TRBD1	TRBJ1-1	CASSQGATEAFF	TGTGCCAGCAGCCAGGGGGCCACTGAAGCTTTCTTT
.	TRBV20-1	.	TRBJ2-7	CSARDVGVGQYF	TGCAGTGCTAGAGACGTGGGGGTGGGGCAGTACTTC
.	TRBV6-2/TRBV6-3	.	TRBJ2-3	CASRTGTGLSYTQYF	TGTGCCAGCAGAACCGGGACCGGGCTTTCGTATACGCAGTATTTT
.	TRBV6-6	.	TRBJ2-1	CASSTGLAYRREQFF	TGTGCCAGCAGTACCGGACTGGCCTACCGTCGGGAGCAGTTCTTC
many	TRBV5-1	.	TRBJ1-5	CASSLEGSNQPQHF	TGTGCCAGCAGCTTAGAGGGAAGCAATCAGCCCCAGCATTTT
many	TRBV7-2	.	TRBJ1-3	CASSTRTAGNTIYF	TGTGCCAGCAGCACCCGGACAGCTGGAAACACCATATATTTT
.	TRBV5-6	.	TRBJ2-3	CASSLGASYTDTQYF	TGTGCCAGCAGCTTGGGAGCCAGCTACACAGATACGCAGTATTTT
many	TRBV7-2	TRBD1	TRBJ2-6	CASSLRQGLLSGANVLTF	TGTGCCAGCAGCTTAAGACAGGGTCTGTTGAGTGGGGCCAACGTCCTGACTTTC
many	TRBV12-3/TRBV12-4	.	TRBJ2-1	CASSRDSDEQFF	TGTGCCAGCAGTCGGGACTCGGATGAGCAGTTCTTC
few	TRBV3-1	.	TRBJ1-3	CASSQDSSGNTIYF	TGTGCCAGCAGCCAAGACTCCTCTGGAAACACCATATATTTT
.	TRBV12-3/TRBV12-4	.	TRBJ1-6	CASSFQDHNSRLHF	TGTGCCAGCAGTTTTCAAGACCATAATTCACGCCTCCACTTT
.	TRBV12-5	.	TRBJ2-1	CASGAAGANEQFF	TGTGCTAGTGGTGCGGCGGGGGCAAATGAGCAGTTCTTC
.	TRBV6-2/TRBV6-3	.	TRBJ2-2	CASRGMAGELFF	TGTGCCAGCAGGGGAATGGCCGGGGAGCTGTTTTTT
.	TRBV11-3	TRBD1	TRBJ2-7	CASSLNAGTGSYF	TGTGCCAGCAGCTTAAACGCCGGGACAGGGTCGTACTTC
few	TRBV12-3/TRBV12-4	.	TRBJ1-5	CASSFEGWQPQHF	TGTGCCAGCAGTTTTGAAGGGTGGCAGCCCCAGCATTTT
.	TRBV5-1	TRBD2	TRBJ2-7	CASSLGGLAGPHEQYF	TGCGCCAGCAGCTTGGGTGGACTAGCGGGACCCCACGAGCAGTACTTC
few	TRBV28	.	TRBJ1-2	CASRGPGFGYTF	TGTGCCAGCAGGGGACCGGGCTTCGGCTACACCTTC
few	TRBV18	TRBD1	TRBJ2-7	CASSPPDRGGYEQYF	TGTGCCAGCTCACCACCGGACAGGGGAGGCTACGAGCAGTACTTC
many	TRBV7-8	.	TRBJ2-7	CASSLLTASSYEQYF	TGTGCCAGCAGTCTCCTTACGGCTAGTTCCTACGAGCAGTACTTC
many	TRBV7-2	TRBD2	TRBJ2-3	CASKKGSGRANTQYF	TGTGCCAGCAAAAAAGGTAGCGGGAGGGCCAATACGCAGTATTTT
.	TRBV19	TRBD2	TRBJ2-7	CASSITGGSYEQYF	TGTGCCAGTAGTATTACGGGAGGCTCCTACGAGCAGTACTTC
.	TRBV7-7	.	TRBJ2-1	CASSLEFTDEQFF	TGTGCCAGCAGCTTAGAGTTTACGGATGAGCAGTTCTTC
.	TRBV28	.	TRBJ1-6	CASSRDANSPLHF	TGTGCCAGCAGTCGGGACGCTAATTCACCCCTCCACTTT
.	TRBV29-1	TRBD2	TRBJ2-1	CSVEASGSDEQFF	TGCAGCGTTGAGGCTAGCGGGAGCGATGAGCAGTTCTTC
few	TRBV10-3	.	TRBJ1-4	CAISGDSAEKLFF	TGTGCCATCAGTGGCGACAGTGCTGAAAAACTGTTTTTT
once	TRBV6-5	.	TRBJ2-5	CASTTPAQETQYF	TGTGCCAGCACCACTCCGGCCCAAGAGACCCAGTACTTC
.	TRBV2	TRBD2	TRBJ2-1	CASSEEPLAAYNEQFF	TGTGCCAGCAGTGAAGAACCTCTAGCGGCCTACAATGAGCAGTTCTTC